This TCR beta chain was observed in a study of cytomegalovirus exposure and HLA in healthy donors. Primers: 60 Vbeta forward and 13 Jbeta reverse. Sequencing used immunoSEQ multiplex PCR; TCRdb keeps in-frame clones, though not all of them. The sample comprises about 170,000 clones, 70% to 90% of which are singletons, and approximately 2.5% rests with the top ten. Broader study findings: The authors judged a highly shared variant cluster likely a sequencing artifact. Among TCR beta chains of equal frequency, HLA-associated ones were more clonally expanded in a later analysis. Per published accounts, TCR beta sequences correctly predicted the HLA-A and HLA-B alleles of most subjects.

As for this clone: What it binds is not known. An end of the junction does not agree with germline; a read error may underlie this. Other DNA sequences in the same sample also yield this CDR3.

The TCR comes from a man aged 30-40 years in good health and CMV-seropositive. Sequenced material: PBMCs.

In DNA form, the CDR3 reads TGTGCTTGGAGCCCACAGGGGAAAACTGAAGCTTTCTTT. Protein: CAWSPQGKTEAFF. This sequence joins TRBV30 and TRBJ1-1; 7 bases align to TRBD1. There are 13 residues in the CDR3. Per germline, CDR1 GTSNPN and CDR2 SVGIG (reference sequence).